Presented here are 3 T cell receptor beta chains from one specimen sequenced in a study of cytomegalovirus exposure and HLA in healthy donors. Primers for the PCR totalled 60 Vbeta and 13 Jbeta. Clones were read by immunoSEQ multiplex PCR, and TCRdb kept only the in-frame ones, dropping some. The sample yields approximately 200,000 clones, under 90% seen once. Sequencing input: PBMCs. All receptors come from a human donor in good health.

This clone was detected only once. Other DNA sequences of this sample code for an identical CDR3. The V call is TRBV18, the J call TRBJ2-3; the D is unclear. This CDR3 comprises 13 residues. Germline CDR1 reads KGHSH; CDR2 reads LQKENI. V was cut by 1 base and J by 3 bases, with 5 bases left in between. CDR3 residues: CASSPLSTDTQYF. The CDR3 DNA reads TGTGCCAGCTCACCACTCTCTACAGATACGCAGTATTTT.

This clone came up once. The chain uses TRBV6-1 and TRBJ2-7; TRBD1 might be the D (5 bases). The germline CDR1 and CDR2 sequences are MNHNS and SASEGT. Trimming left V 2 bases short and J 6 bases short, with 23 bases between. The CDR3 runs to 17 residues. The CDR3 bases are TGTGCCAGCAGTGAACAAGGACAAGGGGTACGTTCGGGCGAGCAGTACTTC. Translation: CASSEQGQGVRSGEQYF.

The chain recombines TRBV7-3 with TRBJ2-1, with 9 bases matching TRBD2. V was clipped by 5 bases and J by 7 bases; unmatched bases: 21. The CDR3 length is 19 residues. CDR1 is SGHTA and CDR2 is FQGTGA in the germline V gene. The CDR3 loop reads CASSPSSLSLAGKWNEQFF. CDR3 sequence (DNA): TGTGCCAGCAGCCCCTCCTCCCTCTCTCTAGCGGGAAAGTGGAATGAGCAGTTCTTC.